This note documents a single TCR beta chain sequence. The data stem from a study of technical replicates of blood from several donors. CDR1 MNHEY and CDR2 SVGAGI come from the germline V gene. This CDR3 contains 15 residues. Trimming left V 8 bases short and J 5 bases short, with 19 bases between. Assay used: immunoSEQ multiplex PCR; TCRdb lists only in-frame clones, some missing. The data hold around 63,000 clones, with 95% to 98% observed a single time. The sequenced material came from T cells isolated from PBMCs. The source of this sequence is a human donor in good health. The V call is TRBV6-5, the J call TRBJ1-5, with TRBD1 as a possible D gene (6 bases). CDR3 coding DNA: TGTGCCAGCGGTCGACAGGCCGCCGGAGATCAGCCCCAGCATTTT. This codes for CASGRQAAGDQPQHF.